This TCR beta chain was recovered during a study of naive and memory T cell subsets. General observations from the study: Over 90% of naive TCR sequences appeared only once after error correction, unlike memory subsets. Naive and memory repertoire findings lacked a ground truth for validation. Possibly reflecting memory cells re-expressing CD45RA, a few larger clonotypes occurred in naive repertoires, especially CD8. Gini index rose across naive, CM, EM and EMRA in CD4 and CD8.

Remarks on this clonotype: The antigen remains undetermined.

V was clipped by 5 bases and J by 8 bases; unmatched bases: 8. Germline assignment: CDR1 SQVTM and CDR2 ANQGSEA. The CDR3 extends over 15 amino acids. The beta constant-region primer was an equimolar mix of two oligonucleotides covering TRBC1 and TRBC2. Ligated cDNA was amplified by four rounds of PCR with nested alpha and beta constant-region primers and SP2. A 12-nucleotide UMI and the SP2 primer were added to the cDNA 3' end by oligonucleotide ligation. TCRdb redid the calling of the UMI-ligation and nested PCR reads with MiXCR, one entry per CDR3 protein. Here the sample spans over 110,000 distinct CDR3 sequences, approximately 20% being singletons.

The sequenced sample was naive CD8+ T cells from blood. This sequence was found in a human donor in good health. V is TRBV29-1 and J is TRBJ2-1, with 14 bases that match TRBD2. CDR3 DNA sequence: TGCAGCGTTCCCGGACTAGCGGGAGGAGGGGATGAGCAGTTCTTC. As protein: CSVPGLAGGGDEQFF.